The 22 T cell receptor beta chains given below trace back to one sample, sequenced in a study of blood T cell repertoires in COVID-19. The assay was immunoSEQ multiplex PCR, and TCRdb's table has in-frame clones only and misses some. The sample has some 73,000 clones, about 80% seen once. Sequencing input: peripheral blood. All receptors derive from a human donor in a cohort sampled during active COVID-19.

This chain joins TRBV19 and TRBJ1-5, with unresolved D. V lost 6 bases, J lost 4 bases, and 13 bases lay in between. This CDR3 comprises 14 residues. Per the germline V gene, CDR1 is LNHDA and CDR2 is SQIVND (reference sequence). CDR3 nucleotides: TGTGCCAGTAGGAGCGGAGCAGCTAATCAGCCCCAGCATTTT. It is translated as CASRSGAANQPQHF. Full variable domain (outside the CDR3, taken from reference TRBV19 and TRBJ1-5): DGGITQSPKYLFRKEGQNVTLSCEQNLNHDAMYWYRQDPGQGLRLIYYSQIVNDFQKGDIAEGYSVSREKKESFPLTVTSAQKNPTAFYLCASRSGAANQPQHFGDGTRLSIL.

This clone was seen only once. The chain has TRBV4-1 and TRBJ2-7, with 12 bases identical to TRBD2. Germline-derived CDR1 and CDR2 are MGHRA and YSYEKL. Trimming cost V 2 bases and J 7 bases; bases outside gene matches: 3. This CDR3 spans 14 amino acids. The chain's CDR3 is CASSQLAGGWEQYF. The CDR3 DNA sequence: TGCGCCAGCAGCCAACTAGCGGGGGGGTGGGAGCAGTACTTC.

The rearrangement uses TRBV7-3 and TRBJ1-2; TRBD1 matches at 8 bases. There are 12 residues in the CDR3. J was trimmed by 7 bases and V by 9 bases; bases with no gene match: 7. From germline, CDR1 is SGHTA and CDR2 FQGTGA. Written as DNA, the CDR3 is TGTGCCAGGACACTGACAGGGGTTGGCTACACCTTC. Its translation: CARTLTGVGYTF. Based on the CDR3 plus reference TRBV7-3 and TRBJ1-2, the full variable domain is GAGVSQTPSNKVTEKGKYVELRCDPISGHTALYWYRQSLGQGPEFLIYFQGTGAADDSGLPNDRFFAVRPEGSVSTLKIQRTERGDSAVYLCARTLTGVGYTFGSGTRLTVV.

This clone appeared a few times. J is TRBJ2-2 and V is TRBV10-2; D remains ambiguous. V was cut by 2 bases and J by 2 bases, with 9 bases left in between. The CDR3 runs to 15 residues. Germline V lookup: CDR1 WSHSY, CDR2 SAAADI. CDR3 protein: CASSENEINTGELFF. The CDR3 nucleotides read TGCGCCAGCAGTGAGAACGAGATAAACACCGGGGAGCTGTTTTTT.

The chain joins TRBV5-1 to TRBJ2-2, with 11 bases aligning to TRBD1. CDR1 and CDR2 from the germline V gene are SGHRS and YFSETQ. The CDR3 covers 16 residues. Unmatched junction bases numbered 2, after V lost 0 bases and J lost 4 bases. The CDR3 DNA reads as TGCGCCAGCAGCTTGGGGACAGGGGGCCGCACCGGGGAGCTGTTTTTT. It yields the protein CASSLGTGGRTGELFF.

The chain combines TRBV7-8 with TRBJ2-3; 7 nucleotides agree with TRBD1. Unmatched junction bases numbered 13, after V lost 5 bases and J lost 5 bases. The CDR3 contains 16 residues. Germline CDR1 SGHVS, CDR2 FQNEAQ. In nucleotides, the CDR3 is TGTGCCAGCAGCCCCCAGACAGGGCTCAAGGGAGATACGCAGTATTTT. Encoded protein: CASSPQTGLKGDTQYF.

J is TRBJ2-1 and V is TRBV7-3; TRBD1 agrees at 7 bases. Germline assignment: CDR1 SGHTA and CDR2 FQGTGA. This CDR3 spans 17 amino acids. V shed 2 bases, J shed 5 bases, and the junction held 12 bases outside the gene matches. CDR3 DNA sequence: TGTGCCAGCAGCTTAGACCCCTTAGGGGGCCTGAACAATGAGCAGTTCTTC. Encoded protein: CASSLDPLGGLNNEQFF. The full variable domain, with the rest looked up from reference TRBV7-3 and TRBJ2-1, is GAGVSQTPSNKVTEKGKYVELRCDPISGHTALYWYRQSLGQGPEFLIYFQGTGAADDSGLPNDRFFAVRPEGSVSTLKIQRTERGDSAVYLCASSLDPLGGLNNEQFFGPGTRLTVL.

The V and J genes are TRBV11-3 and TRBJ2-5, with 8 bases that match TRBD2. In germline, CDR1 is SGHNT, CDR2 YENEEA. With V trimmed by 5 bases and J by 3 bases, 8 bases remained unmatched. The CDR3 is 15 residues long. CDR3 in amino acids: CASSPRTSHEETQYF. The DNA for the CDR3 is TGTGCCAGCAGCCCCAGGACTAGCCATGAAGAGACCCAGTACTTC. The full variable domain, completed using reference TRBV11-3 and TRBJ2-5, is EAGVVQSPRYKIIEKKQPVAFWCNPISGHNTLYWYLQNLGQGPELLIRYENEEAVDDSQLPKDRFSAERLKGVDSTLKIQPAELGDSAVYLCASSPRTSHEETQYFGPGTRLLVL.

The chain uses TRBV7-9 and TRBJ1-1; D remains unclear. CDR3 length equals 15 residues. The germline V gene encodes CDR1 SEHNR and CDR2 FQNEAQ (reference sequence). V gave up 1 base and J gave up 0 bases, with 9 bases separating them. The CDR3: CASSLGLSMNTEAFF. The CDR3, as DNA: TGTGCCAGCAGCTTAGGTCTCAGTATGAACACTGAAGCTTTCTTT. The full variable domain, with the rest looked up from reference TRBV7-9 and TRBJ1-1, is DTGVSQNPRHKITKRGQNVTFRCDPISEHNRLYWYRQTLGQGPEFLTYFQNEAQLEKSRLLSDRFSAERPKGSFSTLEIQRTEQGDSAMYLCASSLGLSMNTEAFFGQGTRLTVV.

V and J are TRBV5-6 and TRBJ1-6, with TRBD1 identical over 11 bases. V dropped 4 bases and J dropped 8; count of bases not matched to a gene: 14. The CDR3 has 18 residues. Germline V CDR1 and CDR2: SGHDT, YYEEEE. The CDR3 region has the DNA TGTGCCAGCAGCATGAACCCGATACGGGACAGGGGGTATTCACCCCTCCACTTT. Its translation is CASSMNPIRDRGYSPLHF.

The chain has TRBV10-3 and TRBJ1-2; maybe TRBD1 (6 bases). CDR1 is ENHRY, CDR2 SYGVKD, per germline. The CDR3 runs to 12 residues. The ends were cut back, 7 bases at V and 2 bases at J, with 8 bases in the middle. In DNA form, the CDR3 reads TGTGCCATCATGGGACAAAACTATGGCTACACCTTC. It encodes CAIMGQNYGYTF.

The chain joins TRBV10-3 to TRBJ1-5; D unresolved. V was trimmed by 0 bases and J by 6 bases, leaving 6 bases between them. The CDR3 has 13 residues. Germline V gene sequence: CDR1 ENHRY, CDR2 SYGVKD. Here the CDR3 reads CAISESEIQPQHF. CDR3 bases: TGTGCCATCAGTGAGTCGGAGATTCAGCCCCAGCATTTT.

V and J are TRBV27 and TRBJ2-2; unclear D gene. The CDR3 loop spans 12 amino acids. The germline V and J ends were trimmed by 2 bases and 6 bases, with 4 bases remaining between them. Germline CDR1 is MNHEY and CDR2 is SMNVEV (reference sequence). DNA of the CDR3: TGTGCCAGCAGTTTACCATCCGGGGAGCTGTTTTTT. Translated, it gives CASSLPSGELFF.

V is TRBV6-1 and J is TRBJ2-7; a weak D match, TRBD1 (6 bases). The CDR3 has 13 residues. Germline CDR1 is MNHNS and CDR2 is SASEGT. The V and J ends lost 2 bases and 4 bases respectively, with 9 bases between them. The CDR3 reads CASSENRAYEQYF. Here the CDR3 DNA reads TGTGCCAGCAGTGAAAACAGGGCTTACGAGCAGTACTTC.

The V call is TRBV19, the J call TRBJ1-6; D gene ambiguous. The CDR3 contains 15 residues. The germline V and J ends were trimmed by 4 bases and 7 bases, with 14 bases remaining between them. Per germline, CDR1 LNHDA and CDR2 SQIVND (reference sequence). In DNA, the CDR3 is TGTGCCAGTAGTAAAGAGGGCTGGGCGAATTCACCCCTCCACTTT. It yields the protein CASSKEGWANSPLHF.

The chain has TRBV2 and TRBJ2-3; the match to TRBD2 covers 10 bases. This CDR3 is 13 amino acids long. CDR1 and CDR2 (germline): SNHLY, FYNNEI. Germline trimming cut 8 bases from V and 1 base from J; bases unmatched to any gene: 0. CDR3 DNA sequence: TGTGCCAGCGGACTAGCGGGCACAGATACGCAGTATTTT. Its translation: CASGLAGTDTQYF.

CDR3 loop: CASSLVGTAGGETQYF. The CDR3, as DNA: TGCGCCAGCAGCTTGGTCGGTACAGCGGGTGGAGAGACCCAGTACTTC. This chain joins TRBV5-1 and TRBJ2-5; D is perhaps TRBD2 (6 bases). Trimming took 0 bases from V and 4 from J, leaving 16 bases between them. This CDR3 spans 16 amino acids. CDR1 is SGHRS and CDR2 is YFSETQ in the germline V gene.

This chain uses TRBV9 with TRBJ2-5, with 8 nucleotides matching TRBD2. The CDR3 sequence is 14 residues long. Germline V CDR1 and CDR2: SGDLS, YYNGEE. Trimming cost V 4 bases and J 5 bases; bases outside gene matches: 7. The CDR3 nucleotides are TGTGCCAGCAGCCTAGCCGGCGGGGGGGAGACCCAGTACTTC. This encodes CASSLAGGGETQYF.

V and J are TRBV7-9 and TRBJ1-3; D may be TRBD1 (6 bases). The CDR3 covers 14 residues. Germline V gene lookup returns CDR1 SEHNR and CDR2 FQNEAQ (reference sequence). V lost 7 bases and J 2 bases, leaving 12 bases between the germline ends. CDR3 sequence: CASITQGAGNTIYF. The CDR3 coding sequence is TGTGCCAGCATTACACAGGGAGCTGGAAACACCATATATTTT. Full variable domain (rest looked up from reference TRBV7-9 and TRBJ1-3): DTGVSQNPRHKITKRGQNVTFRCDPISEHNRLYWYRQTLGQGPEFLTYFQNEAQLEKSRLLSDRFSAERPKGSFSTLEIQRTEQGDSAMYLCASITQGAGNTIYFGEGSWLTVV.

The J gene is TRBJ1-6, the V gene TRBV19; TRBD1 matches at 7 bases. From germline, CDR1 is LNHDA and CDR2 SQIVND (reference sequence). Losses at the gene ends were 4 bases for V and 8 bases for J; bases not matched to a gene: 11. The CDR3 runs 16 residues. CDR3 bases: TGTGCCAGTAGTACCCGGGAGGGGACAGCCGATTCACCCCTCCACTTT. This encodes CASSTREGTADSPLHF.

The gene calls are TRBV6-6 and TRBJ2-7; a weak D match, TRBD2 (6 bases). Germline assignment: CDR1 MNHNY and CDR2 SVGAGI (reference sequence). This CDR3 comprises 14 residues. With 6 bases removed from V and 4 bases from J, the gap between germline ends came to 16 bases. The CDR3 region has the DNA TGTGCCAGCAGCCGAACCGAGGAGGGTTACGAGCAGTACTTC. Translated, it gives CASSRTEEGYEQYF.

The chain combines TRBV23-1 with TRBJ2-7, with D possibly being TRBD2 (7 bases). TRBV23-1 is marked as an open reading frame, function uncertain. V shed 2 bases and J shed 3 bases, with 11 bases lying between them. The CDR3 runs 14 residues. CDR3 in amino acids: CASSQKGGDYEQYF. CDR3 sequence (DNA): TGCGCCAGCAGTCAAAAAGGGGGGGACTACGAGCAGTACTTC.